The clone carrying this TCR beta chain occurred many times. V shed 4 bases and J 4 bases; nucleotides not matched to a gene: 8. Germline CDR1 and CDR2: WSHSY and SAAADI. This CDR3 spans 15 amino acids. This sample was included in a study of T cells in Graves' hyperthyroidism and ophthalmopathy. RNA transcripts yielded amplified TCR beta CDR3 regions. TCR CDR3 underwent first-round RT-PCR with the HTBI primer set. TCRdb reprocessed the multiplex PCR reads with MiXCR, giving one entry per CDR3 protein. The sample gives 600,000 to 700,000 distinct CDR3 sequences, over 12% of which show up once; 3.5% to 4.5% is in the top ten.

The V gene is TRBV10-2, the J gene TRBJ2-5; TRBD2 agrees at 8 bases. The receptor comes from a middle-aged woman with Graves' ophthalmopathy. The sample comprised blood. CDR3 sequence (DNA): TGCGCCAGCAGTGGGGCTAGCGGGCCCGGAGAGACCCAGTACTTC. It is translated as CASSGASGPGETQYF.